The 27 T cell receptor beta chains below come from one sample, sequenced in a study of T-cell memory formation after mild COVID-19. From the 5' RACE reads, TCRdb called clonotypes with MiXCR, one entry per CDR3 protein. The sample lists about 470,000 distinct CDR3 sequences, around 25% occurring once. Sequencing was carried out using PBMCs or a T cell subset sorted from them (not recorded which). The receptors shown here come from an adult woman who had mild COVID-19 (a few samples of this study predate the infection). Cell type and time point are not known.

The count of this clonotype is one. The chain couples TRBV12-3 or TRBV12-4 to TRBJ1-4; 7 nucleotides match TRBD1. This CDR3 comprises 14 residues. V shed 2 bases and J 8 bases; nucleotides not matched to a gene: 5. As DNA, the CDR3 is TGTGCCAGCAGTTTACCCAGGGGGAGGGAAAAACTGTTTTTT. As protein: CASSLPRGREKLFF.

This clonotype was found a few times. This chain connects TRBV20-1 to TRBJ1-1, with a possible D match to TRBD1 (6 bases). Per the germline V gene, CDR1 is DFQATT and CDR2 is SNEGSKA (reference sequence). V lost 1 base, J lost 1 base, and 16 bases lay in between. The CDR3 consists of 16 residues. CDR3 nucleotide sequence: TGCAGTGCTAGAGCCCCCAGGGGCATTGAGAACACTGAAGCTTTCTTT. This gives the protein CSARAPRGIENTEAFF.

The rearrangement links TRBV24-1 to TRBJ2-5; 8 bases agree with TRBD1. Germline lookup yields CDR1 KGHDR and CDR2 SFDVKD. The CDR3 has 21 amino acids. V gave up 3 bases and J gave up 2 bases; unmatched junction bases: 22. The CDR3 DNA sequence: TGTGCCACCAGTGATAGAGCGGACAGGGAGAGGACCTGGGTCGAACAAGAGACCCAGTACTTC. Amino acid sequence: CATSDRADRERTWVEQETQYF.

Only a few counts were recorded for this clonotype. This chain's CDR3 is CASTGQETQYF. The CDR3 DNA reads as TGTGCCAGCACGGGGCAAGAGACCCAGTACTTC. The V gene is TRBV25-1, the J gene TRBJ2-5; TRBD2 is a possible D gene (5 bases). In germline, CDR1 is MGHDK, CDR2 SYGVNS. Trimming cost V 7 bases and J 2 bases, with 5 bases left between them. This CDR3 spans 11 amino acids.

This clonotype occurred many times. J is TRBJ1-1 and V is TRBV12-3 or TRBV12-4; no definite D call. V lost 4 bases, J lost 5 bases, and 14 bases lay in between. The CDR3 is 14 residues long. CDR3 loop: CASSSGIPGTEAFF. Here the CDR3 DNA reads TGTGCCAGCAGTTCCGGGATCCCCGGGACTGAAGCTTTCTTT.

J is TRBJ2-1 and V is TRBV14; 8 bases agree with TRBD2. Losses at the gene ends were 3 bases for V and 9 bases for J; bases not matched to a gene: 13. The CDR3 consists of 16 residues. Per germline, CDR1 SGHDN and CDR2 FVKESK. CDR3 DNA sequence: TGTGCCAGCAGCCACCCGGGGGGGGCGCATCGGAGTGAGCAGTTCTTC. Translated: CASSHPGGAHRSEQFF. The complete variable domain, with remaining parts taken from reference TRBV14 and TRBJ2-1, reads EAGVTQFPSHSVIEKGQTVTLRCDPISGHDNLYWYRRVMGKEIKFLLHFVKESKQDESGMPNNRFLAERTGGTYSTLKVQPAELEDSGVYFCASSHPGGAHRSEQFFGPGTRLTVL.

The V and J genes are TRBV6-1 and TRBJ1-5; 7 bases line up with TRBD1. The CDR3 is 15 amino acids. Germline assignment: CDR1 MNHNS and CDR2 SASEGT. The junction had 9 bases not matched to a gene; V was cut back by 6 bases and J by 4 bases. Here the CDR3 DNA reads TGTGCCAGCAGAGCGACAGGGTGGCAAAATCAGCCCCAGCATTTT. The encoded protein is CASRATGWQNQPQHF.

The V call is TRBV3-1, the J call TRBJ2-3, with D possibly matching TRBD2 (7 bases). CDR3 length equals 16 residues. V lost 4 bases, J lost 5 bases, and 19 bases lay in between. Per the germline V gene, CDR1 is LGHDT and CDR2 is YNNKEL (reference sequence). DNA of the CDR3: TGTGCCAGCAGCCCCCGCACGGGGGGCGCGGGAGATACGCAGTATTTT. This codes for CASSPRTGGAGDTQYF.

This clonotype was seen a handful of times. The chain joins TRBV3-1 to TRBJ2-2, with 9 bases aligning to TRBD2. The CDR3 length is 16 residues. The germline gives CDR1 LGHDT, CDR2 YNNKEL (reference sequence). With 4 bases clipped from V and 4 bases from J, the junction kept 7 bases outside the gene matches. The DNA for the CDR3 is TGTGCCAGCAGCCCTCGGCTAGCGGGAATCACCGGGGAGCTGTTTTTT. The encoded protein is CASSPRLAGITGELFF.

DNA of the CDR3: TGTGCCAGTAGTCGGGTCGCTGACCTCTCCTACGAGCAGTACTTC. Amino acid sequence: CASSRVADLSYEQYF. The chain combines TRBV19 with TRBJ2-7; no clear D gene. The CDR3 totals 15 residues. The germline V and J ends were trimmed by 5 bases and 0 bases, with 14 bases remaining between them. Germline-derived CDR1 and CDR2 are LNHDA and SQIVND (reference sequence).

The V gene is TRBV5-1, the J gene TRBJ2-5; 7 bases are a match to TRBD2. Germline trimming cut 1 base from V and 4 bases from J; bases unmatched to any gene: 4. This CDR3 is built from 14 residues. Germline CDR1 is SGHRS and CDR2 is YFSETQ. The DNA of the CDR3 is TGCGCCAGCAGCTTGACTAGCGTTGGAGAGACCCAGTACTTC. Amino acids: CASSLTSVGETQYF.

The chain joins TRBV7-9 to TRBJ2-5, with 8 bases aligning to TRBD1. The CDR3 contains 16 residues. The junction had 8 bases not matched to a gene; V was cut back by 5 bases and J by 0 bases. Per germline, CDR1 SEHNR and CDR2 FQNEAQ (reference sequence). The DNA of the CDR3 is TGTGCCAGCAGCCAAAACAGGGGGGCGGACCAAGAGACCCAGTACTTC. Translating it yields CASSQNRGADQETQYF.

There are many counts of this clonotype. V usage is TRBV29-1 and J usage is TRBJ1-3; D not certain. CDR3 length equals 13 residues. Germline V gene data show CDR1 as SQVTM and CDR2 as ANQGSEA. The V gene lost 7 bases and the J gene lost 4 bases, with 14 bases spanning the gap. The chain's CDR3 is CSGLDPGGNTIYF. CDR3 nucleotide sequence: TGCAGCGGACTCGACCCGGGGGGAAACACCATATATTTT.

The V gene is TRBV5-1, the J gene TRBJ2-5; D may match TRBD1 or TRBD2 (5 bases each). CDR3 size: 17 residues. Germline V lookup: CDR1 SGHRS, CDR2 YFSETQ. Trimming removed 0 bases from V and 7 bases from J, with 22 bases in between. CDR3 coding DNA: TGCGCCAGCAGCTTGGCCCGGGCATTGAAGGGACGGGGGACCCAGTACTTC. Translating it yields CASSLARALKGRGTQYF. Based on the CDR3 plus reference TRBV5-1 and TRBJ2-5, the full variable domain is KAGVTQTPRYLIKTRGQQVTLSCSPISGHRSVSWYQQTPGQGLQFLFEYFSETQRNKGNFPGRFSGRQFSNSRSEMNVSTLELGDSALYLCASSLARALKGRGTQYFGPGTRLLVL.

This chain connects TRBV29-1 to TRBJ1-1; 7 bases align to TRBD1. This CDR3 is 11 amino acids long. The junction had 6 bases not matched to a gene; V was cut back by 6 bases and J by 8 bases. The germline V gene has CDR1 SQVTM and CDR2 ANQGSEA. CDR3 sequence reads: CSVRGGREAFF. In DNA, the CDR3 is TGCAGCGTCAGGGGGGGTCGGGAAGCTTTCTTT. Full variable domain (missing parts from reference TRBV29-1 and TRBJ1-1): SAVISQKPSRDICQRGTSLTIQCQVDSQVTMMFWYRQQPGQSLTLIATANQGSEATYESGFVIDKFPISRPNLTFSTLTVSNMSPEDSSIYLCSVRGGREAFFGQGTRLTVV.

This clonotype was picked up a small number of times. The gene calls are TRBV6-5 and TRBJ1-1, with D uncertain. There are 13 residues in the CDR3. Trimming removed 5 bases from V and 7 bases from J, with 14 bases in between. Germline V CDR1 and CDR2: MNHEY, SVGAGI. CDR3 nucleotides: TGTGCCAGCAGTCCCAATTACAAGTTTGAAGCTTTCTTT. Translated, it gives CASSPNYKFEAFF.

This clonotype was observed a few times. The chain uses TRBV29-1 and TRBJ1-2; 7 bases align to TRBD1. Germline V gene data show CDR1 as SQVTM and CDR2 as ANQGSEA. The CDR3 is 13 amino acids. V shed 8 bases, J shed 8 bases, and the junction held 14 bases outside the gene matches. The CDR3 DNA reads TGCAGCTTCCGGGGCGAGGGGGCGCGCGGCTACACCTTC. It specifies CSFRGEGARGYTF.

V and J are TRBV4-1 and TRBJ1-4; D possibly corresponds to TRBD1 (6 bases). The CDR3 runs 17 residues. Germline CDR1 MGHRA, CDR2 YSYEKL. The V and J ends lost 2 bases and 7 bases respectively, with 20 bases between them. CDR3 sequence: CASSQRQVFLSTEKLFF. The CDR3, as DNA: TGCGCCAGCAGCCAAAGACAGGTGTTTCTTTCTACTGAAAAACTGTTTTTT.

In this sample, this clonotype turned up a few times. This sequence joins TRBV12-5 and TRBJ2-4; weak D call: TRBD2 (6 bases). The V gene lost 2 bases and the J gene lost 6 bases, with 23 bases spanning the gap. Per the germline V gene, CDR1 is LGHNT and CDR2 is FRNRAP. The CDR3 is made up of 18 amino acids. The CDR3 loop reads CASGLIPNGPGAGNIQYF. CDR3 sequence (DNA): TGTGCTAGTGGTTTGATCCCAAACGGGCCGGGAGCCGGAAACATTCAGTACTTC.

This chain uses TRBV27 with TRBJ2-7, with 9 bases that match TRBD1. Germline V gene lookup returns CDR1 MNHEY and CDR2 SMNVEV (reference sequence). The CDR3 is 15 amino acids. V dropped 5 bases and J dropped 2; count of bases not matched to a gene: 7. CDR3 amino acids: CASSETGTGPYEQYF. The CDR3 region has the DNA TGTGCCAGCAGTGAAACCGGGACAGGGCCCTACGAGCAGTACTTC.

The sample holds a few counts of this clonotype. The CDR3 DNA follows: TGCAGTGCTTCGGACATCTTCACAGATACGCAGTATTTT. Its translation is CSASDIFTDTQYF. The chain has TRBV20-1 and TRBJ2-3; tentatively, D is TRBD1 (5 bases). CDR1 is DFQATT, CDR2 SNEGSKA, per germline (reference sequence). This CDR3 has 13 residues. Deletions cut 5 bases from V and 2 bases from J, with 11 bases between.

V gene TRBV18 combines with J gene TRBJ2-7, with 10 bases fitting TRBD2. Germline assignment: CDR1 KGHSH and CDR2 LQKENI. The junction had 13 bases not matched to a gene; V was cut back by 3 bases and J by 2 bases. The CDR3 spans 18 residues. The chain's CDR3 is CASSPLDVAGGTTYEQYF. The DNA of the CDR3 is TGTGCCAGCTCACCGCTCGACGTAGCGGGAGGCACCACCTACGAGCAGTACTTC.

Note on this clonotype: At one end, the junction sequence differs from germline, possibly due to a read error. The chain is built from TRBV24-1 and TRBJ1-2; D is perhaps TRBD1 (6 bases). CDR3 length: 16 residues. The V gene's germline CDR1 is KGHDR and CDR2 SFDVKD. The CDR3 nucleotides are TGTGCCACCAGTGACGCTACAGGGCCACCCCACTATGGCTTCACCTTC. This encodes CATSDATGPPHYGFTF.

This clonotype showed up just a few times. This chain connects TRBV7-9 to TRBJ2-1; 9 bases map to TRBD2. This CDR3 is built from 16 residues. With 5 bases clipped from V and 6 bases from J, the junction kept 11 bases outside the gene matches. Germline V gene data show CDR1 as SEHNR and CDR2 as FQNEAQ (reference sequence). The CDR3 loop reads CASSTAGTSHGNEQFF. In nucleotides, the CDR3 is TGTGCCAGCAGCACAGCCGGGACTAGCCATGGCAATGAGCAGTTCTTC.

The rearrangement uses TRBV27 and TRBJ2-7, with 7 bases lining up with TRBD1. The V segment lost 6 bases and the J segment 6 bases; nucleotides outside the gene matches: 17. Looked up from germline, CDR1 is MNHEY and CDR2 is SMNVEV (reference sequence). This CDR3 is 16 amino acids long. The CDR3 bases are TGTGCCAGCAGCCCGCCCCTCCGGGACAGCCTGAGCGAGCAGTACTTC. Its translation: CASSPPLRDSLSEQYF.

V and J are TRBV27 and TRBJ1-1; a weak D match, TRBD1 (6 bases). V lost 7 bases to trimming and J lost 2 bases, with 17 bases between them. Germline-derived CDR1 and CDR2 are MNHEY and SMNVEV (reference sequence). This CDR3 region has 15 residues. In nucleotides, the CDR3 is TGTGCCAGCACCCCGGCCCAGGGGCCAAACACTGAAGCTTTCTTT. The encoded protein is CASTPAQGPNTEAFF.

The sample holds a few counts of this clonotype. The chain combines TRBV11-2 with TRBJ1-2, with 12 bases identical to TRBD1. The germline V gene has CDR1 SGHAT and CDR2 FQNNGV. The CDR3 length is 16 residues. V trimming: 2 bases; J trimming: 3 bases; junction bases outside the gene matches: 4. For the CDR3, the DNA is TGTGCCAGCAGCTTAACGGGACAGGGGGCAGACTATGGCTACACCTTC. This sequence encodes CASSLTGQGADYGYTF.